This T cell receptor beta chain was identified during a study of T cell changes during pregnancy in multiple sclerosis. Assay used: immunoSEQ multiplex PCR; TCRdb lists only in-frame clones, some missing. The repertoire consists of fewer than 40,000 clones, with 90% occurring once and the leading ten covering about 12%. Source: CD8+ T cells from peripheral blood mononuclear cells, taken in the first trimester of pregnancy. The source of this sequence is a female donor with multiple sclerosis, enrolled in a pregnancy study.

CDR3 in amino acids: CASSFPGREILDTQYF. CDR3 nucleotide sequence: TGTGCCAGCAGCTTTCCCGGCAGGGAAATCTTAGATACGCAGTATTTT. V and J are TRBV13 and TRBJ2-3; TRBD1 might be the D (5 bases). This CDR3 spans 16 amino acids. Trimming cost V 3 bases and J 5 bases, with 18 bases left between them. Germline assignment: CDR1 PRHDT and CDR2 FYEKMQ (reference sequence).